In this sample, the clone carrying this T cell receptor beta chain turned up a few times. Its antigen is as yet unknown. Compared with germline, one end of the junction differs, possibly owing to a read error. A single record per CDR3 protein comes from TCRdb applying MiXCR to the RACE reads. The sample lists some 99,000 distinct CDR3 sequences; about a tenth were seen once. The entry originates in a study of human T cells and chemical hapten exposure. Study-wide context: Subjects had 2% DPC placed on about 2 cm by about 2 cm of upper inner arm skin for sensitization. Study findings and constraints: Compared to controls, expanded TCRs made significantly more large clusters of similar CDR3s.

The CDR3 is 8 residues long. CDR1 and CDR2 (germline): SGHDN, FVKESK. The time point here: patch test 2, 6 weeks after DPC sensitization. Documented treatment: therapeutic diphenylcyclopropenone sensitization with weekly scalp DPC. The sequenced sample was whole blood, obtained in connection with sensitization to the hapten diphenylcyclopropenone (DPC). The sequence was collected from a middle-aged woman with alopecia areata. Some clones in this sample may be carry-over from other donors' samples. The chain has TRBV14 and TRBJ2-4; D call uncertain. CDR3 in DNA: TGTGCCAGCAGCCAATCGCACTTC. Translation gives CASSQSHF.